The T cell receptor (beta chain) described here comes from a study of breast tumors, draining lymph nodes, adjacent tissues. Germline CDR1 and CDR2: SGHTA and FQGTGA. The V gene end was trimmed by 3 bases and the J gene end by 6 bases; junction bases not matched to a gene: 5. This CDR3 contains 13 residues. TCRdb re-called the multiplex PCR reads with MiXCR, one entry per CDR3 protein. The sample lists approximately 7,600 distinct CDR3 sequences, about 76% occurring once. The chain couples TRBV7-3 to TRBJ2-7; the match to TRBD2 covers 7 bases. The sample taken for sequencing was tumor-adjacent breast tissue. The receptor was isolated from a female donor with breast cancer. Some clones in this sample may be carry-over from other donors' samples. CDR3 nucleotides: TGTGCCAGCAGCTTCGGACTAGATGGCGAGCAGTACTTC. This gives the protein CASSFGLDGEQYF.